This T cell receptor (beta chain) is drawn from a study of blood T cell repertoires in COVID-19 (dated by TCRdb to between 2020 and 2021). Background on the whole study: Collaborator samples came from the United States, Italy and Spain and covered acute and convalescent phases of COVID-19. Where available, HLA class I and class II types were taken from metadata supplied by the sample provider and were not determined by assay-based typing. The prospective study material was composed of cDNA or gDNA derived from T cells, B-cell-depleted T cells, or PBMCs. The dataset comprised deeply sampled blood TCRbeta repertoires from subjects exposed to, actively infected with, or recovered from COVID-19. A de-identified subject ID, COVID-19 status, age in years and sex were almost always included in the sample metadata. The samples were drawn from two sources: the first 160 participants of the ongoing ImmuneRACE study, and over 1,000 subjects contributed by 6 global collaborators. The repertoires were released in a freely available public database meant as a resource for research on the immune response to SARS-CoV-2. Here is what the overall study found, with its caveats: How much clinical and demographic metadata was included differed by source and by participant, and the metadata was provided uncurated.

TCRbeta CDR3 regions were amplified from genomic DNA using the immunoSEQ Assay, a bias-controlled multiplex PCR. In the source study's methods: Within the assay, amplification of reference gene primers was used to estimate how many nucleated cells each sample contained. To quantify the absolute abundance of each unique TCRbeta CDR3 rearrangement, sequence reads were collapsed and filtered. For each sample, productive Simpson clonality was calculated as the square root of Simpson's diversity index across productive rearrangements. TCRdb provides this immuneACCESS table in a form limited to in-frame rearrangements. Some clones are lacking; in checked studies, under half of them reflect an unresolved V gene, and why the rest are absent is not known. Clone size and the V and J calls come from that table; the DNA yielded D and trimming. This sample comprises approximately 50,000 clones, around nine tenths of them detected only once. The top ten hold approximately 3% of the sample.

The collaborating institutions used their own protocols to collect whole blood in K2EDTA tubes. For TCRbeta analysis, collaborators shipped samples as frozen whole blood, isolated PBMCs, or DNA extracted from either of those sample types. Details on this clone: The specificity of this receptor is unknown. Base qualities are missing; no much larger clone stands one base away.

V was cut back by 4 bases and J by 5 bases, leaving a gap of 12 bases between them. The CDR3 runs 14 residues from the cysteine to the phenylalanine. Left in the record is the CDR3 DNA by itself, 42 bases read in frame from the first base. The germline V gene yields SGHTA for CDR1 and FQGNSA for CDR2. The sequencing sample was made of peripheral blood. The V and J genes are TRBV7-2 and TRBJ2-1; the D gene lacks a confident call. The receptor comes from a human donor in a cohort sampled during active COVID-19. The bases read TGTGCCAGCAGCTACCAAAGCCAAAACAATGAGCAGTTCTTC. Translated, it reads CASSYQSQNNEQFF. Extended through the reference TRBV7-2 and TRBJ2-1 proteins, this CDR3 yields the full variable domain: GAGVSQSPSNKVTEKGKDVELRCDPISGHTALYWYRQSLGQGLEFLIYFQGNSAPDKSGLPSDRFSAERTGGSVSTLTIQRTQQEDSAVYLCASSYQSQNNEQFFGPGTRLTVL.